This TCR beta chain emerged from a study of cytomegalovirus exposure and HLA in healthy donors. Study-wide results and caveats: On later analysis, the bulk of CMV-associated TCR beta chains appeared to be HLA-restricted. Differences between HLA loci emerged in a later analysis of TCR association rates, with DRB1 most and HLA-C fewest.

With 60 Vbeta and 13 Jbeta primers, the PCR was carried out. The table came from immunoSEQ multiplex PCR; TCRdb's copy has only in-frame clones and leaves some out. Of some 140,000 clones listed, around 79% are singletons. In its sample, this clone was seen once. Antigen specificity is unknown. The clonotype comes from a female donor in good health and CMV-seronegative. The material sequenced was PBMCs.

CDR3 DNA: TGTGCCAGCAGCGTGCAGGGGCGGAACACCGGGGAGCTGTTTTTT. The encoded protein is CASSVQGRNTGELFF. V gene TRBV9 combines with J gene TRBJ2-2; maybe TRBD1 (6 bases). Trimming removed 2 bases from V and 1 base from J, with 9 bases in between. CDR1 and CDR2 (germline): SGDLS, YYNGEE. CDR3 length equals 15 residues.